This TCR beta chain was observed in a study of blood T cells in healthy people across ages. Study-wide findings and caveats: Donor CMV status was unknown, possibly confounding expanded clonotype changes.

There are a few counts of this clonotype. What it binds is not known. The authors ran a second PCR of roughly 7 to 11 cycles using a sample-barcoded 5' primer and a J-beta primer mix. One entry per CDR3 protein results from TCRdb running MiXCR on the 5' RACE reads. Here the sample spans 500,000 to 700,000 distinct CDR3 sequences, approximately 30% being singletons. Per the germline V gene, CDR1 is SQVTM and CDR2 is ANQGSEA. The germline V and J ends were trimmed by 3 bases and 8 bases, with 13 bases remaining between them. There are 12 residues in the CDR3. The draw of peripheral blood yielded ten milliliters from each donor.

The sequence came from a woman of 80 years or more in good health. The gene calls are TRBV29-1 and TRBJ1-1, with D unclear. Sequenced input: blood. CDR3 sequence (DNA): TGCAGCGTTGATGTCCGGTGGTCAGAAGCTTTCTTT. It codes for CSVDVRWSEAFF.